The present T cell receptor (beta chain) was sequenced within a study of cytomegalovirus exposure and HLA in healthy donors. Overall study context: Sequencing of about 179 million T cells in an earlier analysis found around 110 million unique TCR beta sequences.

Whole-study findings and limits: In a later analysis, common viral pathogens appeared linked to several of the most significant clusters. What was likely a sequencing artifact was a cluster of highly shared sequence variants.

The junction had 4 bases not matched to a gene; V was cut back by 2 bases and J by 7 bases. The CDR3 runs 13 residues. Germline CDR1 and CDR2: SGHNT and YYREEE (reference sequence). PCR employed 60 Vbeta and 13 Jbeta primers. Sequencing used immunoSEQ multiplex PCR; TCRdb keeps in-frame clones, though not all of them. Its listing shows 100,000 to 150,000 clones. About this clone: Antigen: not known.

V gene TRBV5-4 combines with J gene TRBJ1-2; 8 bases agree with TRBD1. This receptor was obtained from a man aged 18 to 35 in good health and CMV-seronegative. Sequenced material: PBMCs. CDR3 sequence: CASSFTGGSGYTF. CDR3 sequence (DNA): TGTGCCAGCAGCTTTACAGGGGGTAGTGGCTACACCTTC.